Listed below are T cell receptor beta chains from one sample, sequenced in a study of T cell responses to AZD1222 COVID-19 vaccine. Profiled with immunoSEQ multiplex PCR; TCRdb holds only in-frame clones, not every one. The sample has 150,000 to 170,000 clones; roughly 90% are singletons. Specimen: peripheral blood, collected on day 0 of AZD1222 vaccination. The receptors were gathered from an adult in good health. CDR3s include the opening cysteine and the closing phenylalanine or tryptophan. D genes are given only for firm matches. A clone size is listed for some rows: how often the clone was seen (once, few, many), or a class if it is expanded.

d_gene: NA; j_gene: TRBJ1-2; v_gene: TRBV7-8; abundance: NA; CDR3nt: TGTGCCAGCAGCCGGGACCGACAGACCCTCTATGGCTACACCTTC; CDR3aa: CASSRDRQTLYGYTF
d_gene: TRBD1; j_gene: TRBJ1-2; v_gene: TRBV19; abundance: NA; CDR3nt: TGTGCCAGTAGCCCGGGCCCCGACAGGGTACAGAATGGCTACACCTTC; CDR3aa: CASSPGPDRVQNGYTF
d_gene: NA; j_gene: TRBJ2-3; v_gene: TRBV24-1; abundance: NA; CDR3nt: TGTGCCACCAGTGGCCCCTCCCCCGGGGACACATCGTTGTACACAGATACGCAGTATTTT; CDR3aa: CATSGPSPGDTSLYTDTQYF
d_gene: TRBD2; j_gene: TRBJ2-1; v_gene: TRBV5-1; abundance: NA; CDR3nt: TGCGCCAGCAGCCCTACTCAAGCGGGGGCCTACAATGAGCAGTTCTTC; CDR3aa: CASSPTQAGAYNEQFF
d_gene: NA; j_gene: TRBJ1-1; v_gene: TRBV5-1; abundance: NA; CDR3nt: TGCGCCAGCAGCTTGGCCGAGAACACTGAAGCTTTCTTT; CDR3aa: CASSLAENTEAFF
d_gene: NA; j_gene: TRBJ1-4; v_gene: TRBV12-3/TRBV12-4; abundance: NA; CDR3nt: TGTGCCAGCAGTGGGGCGCCCGGCGAGAAACTGTTTTTT; CDR3aa: CASSGAPGEKLFF
d_gene: NA; j_gene: TRBJ1-4; v_gene: TRBV29-1; abundance: NA; CDR3nt: TGCAGCGTTGAAGATCGGGGGAATAATGAAAAACTGTTTTTT; CDR3aa: CSVEDRGNNEKLFF
d_gene: NA; j_gene: TRBJ1-2; v_gene: TRBV2; abundance: once; CDR3nt: TGTGCCAGTCCGCCGGATGGCTACACCTTC; CDR3aa: CASPPDGYTF
d_gene: NA; j_gene: TRBJ2-3; v_gene: TRBV6-5; abundance: NA; CDR3nt: TGTGCCAGCAGCCGGACACTAGATACGCAGTATTTT; CDR3aa: CASSRTLDTQYF
d_gene: NA; j_gene: TRBJ2-7; v_gene: TRBV4-3; abundance: NA; CDR3nt: TGCGCCAGCAGCCAAGATTGGAGACAGTCTTACGAGCAGTACTTC; CDR3aa: CASSQDWRQSYEQYF
d_gene: TRBD1; j_gene: TRBJ1-5; v_gene: TRBV15; abundance: once; CDR3nt: TGTGCCACCAGCAGAGAGGACAGGGTCAGACAGCCCCAGCATTTT; CDR3aa: CATSREDRVRQPQHF
d_gene: NA; j_gene: TRBJ2-6; v_gene: TRBV15; abundance: few; CDR3nt: TGTGCCACCAGCAGAGATTCCGGGACAGGGGCCAACGTCCTGACTTTC; CDR3aa: CATSRDSGTGANVLTF